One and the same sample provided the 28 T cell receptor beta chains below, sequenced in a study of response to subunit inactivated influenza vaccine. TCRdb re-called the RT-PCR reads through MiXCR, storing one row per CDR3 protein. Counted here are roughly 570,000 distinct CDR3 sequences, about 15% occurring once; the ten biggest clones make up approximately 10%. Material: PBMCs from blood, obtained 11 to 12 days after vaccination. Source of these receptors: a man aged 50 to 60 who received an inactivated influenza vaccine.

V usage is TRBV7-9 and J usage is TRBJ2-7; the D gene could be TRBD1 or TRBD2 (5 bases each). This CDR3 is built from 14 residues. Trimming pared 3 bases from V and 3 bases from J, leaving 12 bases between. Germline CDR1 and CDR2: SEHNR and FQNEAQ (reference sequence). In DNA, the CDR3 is TGTGCCAGCAGCTTTTCCGGGACGGACTACGAGCAGTACTTC. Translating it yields CASSFSGTDYEQYF.

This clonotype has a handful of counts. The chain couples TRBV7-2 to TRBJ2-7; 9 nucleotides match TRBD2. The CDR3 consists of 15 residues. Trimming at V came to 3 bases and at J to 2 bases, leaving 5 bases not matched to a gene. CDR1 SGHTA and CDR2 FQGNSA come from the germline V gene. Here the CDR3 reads CASSFTSGRPYEQYF. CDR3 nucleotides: TGTGCCAGCAGCTTTACGAGCGGGAGGCCCTACGAGCAGTACTTC.

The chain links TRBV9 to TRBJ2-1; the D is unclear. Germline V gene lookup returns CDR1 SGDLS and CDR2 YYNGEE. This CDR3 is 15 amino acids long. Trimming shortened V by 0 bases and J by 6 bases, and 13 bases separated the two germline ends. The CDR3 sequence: CASSVDGAMGNEQFF. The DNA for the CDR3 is TGTGCCAGCAGCGTAGACGGTGCCATGGGCAATGAGCAGTTCTTC.

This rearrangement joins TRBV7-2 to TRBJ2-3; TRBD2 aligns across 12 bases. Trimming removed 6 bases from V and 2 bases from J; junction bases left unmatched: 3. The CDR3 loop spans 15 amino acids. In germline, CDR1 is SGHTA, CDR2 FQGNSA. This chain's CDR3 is CASSWTSGTTDTQYF. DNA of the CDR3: TGTGCCAGCAGTTGGACTAGCGGGACCACAGATACGCAGTATTTT. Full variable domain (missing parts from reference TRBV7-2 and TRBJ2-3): GAGVSQSPSNKVTEKGKDVELRCDPISGHTALYWYRQSLGQGLEFLIYFQGNSAPDKSGLPSDRFSAERTGGSVSTLTIQRTQQEDSAVYLCASSWTSGTTDTQYFGPGTRLTVL.

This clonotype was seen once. CDR3 residues: CASSWGGSTEAFF. CDR3 DNA: TGTGCCAGTAGCTGGGGGGGGAGCACTGAAGCTTTCTTT. The rearrangement uses TRBV19 and TRBJ1-1; D may be TRBD1 (5 bases). The germline V gene encodes CDR1 LNHDA and CDR2 SQIVND (reference sequence). Trimming pared 6 bases from V and 4 bases from J, leaving 12 bases between. The CDR3 is made up of 13 amino acids. The complete variable domain, with remaining parts taken from reference TRBV19 and TRBJ1-1, reads DGGITQSPKYLFRKEGQNVTLSCEQNLNHDAMYWYRQDPGQGLRLIYYSQIVNDFQKGDIAEGYSVSREKKESFPLTVTSAQKNPTAFYLCASSWGGSTEAFFGQGTRLTVV.

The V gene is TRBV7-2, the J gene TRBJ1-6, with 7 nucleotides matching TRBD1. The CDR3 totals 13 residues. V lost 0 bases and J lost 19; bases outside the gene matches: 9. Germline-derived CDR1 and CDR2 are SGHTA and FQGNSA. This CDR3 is CASSLAGGDSLHF. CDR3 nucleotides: TGTGCCAGCAGCTTAGCGGGCGGGGACAGCTTACACTTT.

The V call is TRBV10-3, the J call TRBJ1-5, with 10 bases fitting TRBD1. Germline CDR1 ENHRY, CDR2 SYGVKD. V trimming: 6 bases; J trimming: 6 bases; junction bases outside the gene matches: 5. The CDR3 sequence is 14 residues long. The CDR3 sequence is CAISGQGVGQPQHF. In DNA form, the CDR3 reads TGTGCCATCAGCGGACAGGGGGTCGGTCAGCCCCAGCATTTT.

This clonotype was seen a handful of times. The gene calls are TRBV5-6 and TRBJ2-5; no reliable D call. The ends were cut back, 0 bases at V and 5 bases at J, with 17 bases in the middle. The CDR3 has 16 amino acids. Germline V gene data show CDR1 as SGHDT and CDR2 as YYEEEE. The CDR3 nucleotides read TGTGCCAGCAGCTTGGCCTGGACGATCCTCGCGGAGACCCAGTACTTC. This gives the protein CASSLAWTILAETQYF.

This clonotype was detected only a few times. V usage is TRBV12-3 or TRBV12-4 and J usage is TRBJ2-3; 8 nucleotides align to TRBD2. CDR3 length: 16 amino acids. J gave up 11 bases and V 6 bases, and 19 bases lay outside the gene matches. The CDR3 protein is CASSAPLAGQVPLQYF. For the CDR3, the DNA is TGTGCCAGCAGCGCCCCTCTAGCGGGTCAAGTCCCCCTGCAGTATTTT.

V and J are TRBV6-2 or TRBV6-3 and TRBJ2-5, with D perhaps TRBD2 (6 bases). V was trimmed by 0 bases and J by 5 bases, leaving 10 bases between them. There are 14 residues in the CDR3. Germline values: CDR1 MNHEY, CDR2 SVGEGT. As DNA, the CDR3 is TGTGCCAGCAGTTACTCGGCGGGGCGGGAGACCCAGTACTTC. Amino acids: CASSYSAGRETQYF.

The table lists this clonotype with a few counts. The chain's CDR3 is CASSLRQDTYEQYF. Written as DNA, the CDR3 is TGTGCCAGCAGCCTCAGACAGGACACCTACGAGCAGTACTTC. V and J are TRBV7-8 and TRBJ2-7, with D possibly matching TRBD1 (6 bases). With 5 bases removed from V and 2 bases from J, the gap between germline ends came to 13 bases. This CDR3 comprises 14 residues. Looked up from germline, CDR1 is SGHVS and CDR2 is FQNEAQ.

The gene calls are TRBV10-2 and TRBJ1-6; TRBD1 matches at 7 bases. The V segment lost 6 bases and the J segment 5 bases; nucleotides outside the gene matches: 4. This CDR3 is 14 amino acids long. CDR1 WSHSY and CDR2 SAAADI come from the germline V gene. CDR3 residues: CASRAQGDNSPLHF. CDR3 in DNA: TGCGCCAGCAGGGCTCAGGGGGATAATTCACCCCTCCACTTT.

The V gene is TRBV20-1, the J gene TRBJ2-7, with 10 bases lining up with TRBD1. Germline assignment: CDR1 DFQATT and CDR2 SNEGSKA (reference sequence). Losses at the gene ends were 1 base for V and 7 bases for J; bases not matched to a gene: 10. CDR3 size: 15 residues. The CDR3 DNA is TGCAGTGCTAGAGTACGGGGGACAGGGGTTGGTGAGCAGTACTTC. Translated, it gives CSARVRGTGVGEQYF.

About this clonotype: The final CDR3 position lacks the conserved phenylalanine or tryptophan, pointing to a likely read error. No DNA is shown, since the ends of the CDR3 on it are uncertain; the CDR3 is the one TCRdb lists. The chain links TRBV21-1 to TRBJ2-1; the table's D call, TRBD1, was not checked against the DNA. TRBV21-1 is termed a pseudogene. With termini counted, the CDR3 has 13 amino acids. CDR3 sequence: CASSHQSRTGPSG.

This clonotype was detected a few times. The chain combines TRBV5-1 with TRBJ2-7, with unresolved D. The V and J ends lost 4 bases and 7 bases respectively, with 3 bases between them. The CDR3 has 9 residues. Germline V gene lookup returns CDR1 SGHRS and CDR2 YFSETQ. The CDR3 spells CASSPEQYF. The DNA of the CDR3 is TGCGCCAGCAGCCCTGAGCAGTACTTC.

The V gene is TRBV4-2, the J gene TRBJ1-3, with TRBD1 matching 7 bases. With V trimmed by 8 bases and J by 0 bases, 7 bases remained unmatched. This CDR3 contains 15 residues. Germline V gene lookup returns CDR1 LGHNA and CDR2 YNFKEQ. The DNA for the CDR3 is TGTGCCAGCTGTAGACAGGGTTTCTCTGGAAACACCATATATTTT. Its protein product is CASCRQGFSGNTIYF.

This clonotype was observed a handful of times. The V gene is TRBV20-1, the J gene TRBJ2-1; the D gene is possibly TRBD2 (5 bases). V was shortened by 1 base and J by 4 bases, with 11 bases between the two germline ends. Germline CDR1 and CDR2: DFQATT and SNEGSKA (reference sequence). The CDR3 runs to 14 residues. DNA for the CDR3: TGCAGTGCTAGAGGGGCTCGCGGGTACAATGAGCAGTTCTTC. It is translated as CSARGARGYNEQFF.

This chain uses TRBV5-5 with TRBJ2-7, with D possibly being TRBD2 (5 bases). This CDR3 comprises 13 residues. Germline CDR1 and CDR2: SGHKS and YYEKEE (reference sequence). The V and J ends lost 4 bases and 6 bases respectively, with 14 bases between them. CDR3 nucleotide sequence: TGTGCCAGCAGCCTCGCAGCGGCTGGCGAGCAGTACTTC. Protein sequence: CASSLAAAGEQYF.

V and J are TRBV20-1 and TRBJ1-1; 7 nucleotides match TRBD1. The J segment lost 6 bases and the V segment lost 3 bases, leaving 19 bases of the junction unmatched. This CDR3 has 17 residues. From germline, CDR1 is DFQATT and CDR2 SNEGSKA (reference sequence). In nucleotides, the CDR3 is TGCAGTGCTAGTGTACCGGGACAGACCTTCTCCCTCCCTGAAGCTTTCTTT. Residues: CSASVPGQTFSLPEAFF.

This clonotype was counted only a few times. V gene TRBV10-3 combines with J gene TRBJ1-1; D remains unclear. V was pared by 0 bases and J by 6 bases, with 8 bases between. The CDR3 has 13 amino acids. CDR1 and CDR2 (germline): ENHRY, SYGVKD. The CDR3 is CAISESRGAEAFF. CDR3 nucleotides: TGTGCCATCAGTGAGTCCCGGGGAGCTGAAGCTTTCTTT.

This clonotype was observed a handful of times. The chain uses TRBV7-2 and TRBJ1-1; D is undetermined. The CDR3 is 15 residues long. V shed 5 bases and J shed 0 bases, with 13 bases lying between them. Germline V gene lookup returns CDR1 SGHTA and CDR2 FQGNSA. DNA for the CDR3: TGTGCCAGCAGCCCCCAAGGAGGGTTGAACACTGAAGCTTTCTTT. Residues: CASSPQGGLNTEAFF. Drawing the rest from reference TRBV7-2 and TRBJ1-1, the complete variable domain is GAGVSQSPSNKVTEKGKDVELRCDPISGHTALYWYRQSLGQGLEFLIYFQGNSAPDKSGLPSDRFSAERTGGSVSTLTIQRTQQEDSAVYLCASSPQGGLNTEAFFGQGTRLTVV.

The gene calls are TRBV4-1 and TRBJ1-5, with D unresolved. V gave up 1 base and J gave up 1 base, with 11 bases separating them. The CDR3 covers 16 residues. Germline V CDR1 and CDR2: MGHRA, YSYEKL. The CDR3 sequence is CASSQGRRGSNQPQHF. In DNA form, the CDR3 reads TGCGCCAGCAGCCAAGGGAGGCGAGGGAGCAATCAGCCCCAGCATTTT.

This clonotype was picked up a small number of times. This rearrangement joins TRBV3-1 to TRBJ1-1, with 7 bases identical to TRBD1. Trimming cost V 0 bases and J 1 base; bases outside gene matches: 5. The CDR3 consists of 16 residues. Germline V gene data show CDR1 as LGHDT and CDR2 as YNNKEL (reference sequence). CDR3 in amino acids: CASSQDLQGGNTEAFF. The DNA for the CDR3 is TGTGCCAGCAGCCAAGATCTGCAGGGGGGGAACACTGAAGCTTTCTTT.

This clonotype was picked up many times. The CDR3 coding sequence is TGCAGTGCTAGAGTGGGTCCAAATACGCAGTATTTT. It encodes CSARVGPNTQYF. The genes are TRBV20-1 and TRBJ2-3, with unresolved D. This CDR3 is 12 amino acids long. Per germline, CDR1 DFQATT and CDR2 SNEGSKA (reference sequence). Trimming removed 1 base from V and 7 bases from J, with 9 bases in between.

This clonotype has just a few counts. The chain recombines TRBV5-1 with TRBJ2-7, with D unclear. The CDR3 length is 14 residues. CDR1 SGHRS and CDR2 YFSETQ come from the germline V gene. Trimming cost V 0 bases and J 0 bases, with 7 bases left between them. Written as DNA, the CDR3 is TGCGCCAGCAGCTTGGATCCAGGCTCCTACGAGCAGTACTTC. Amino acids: CASSLDPGSYEQYF.

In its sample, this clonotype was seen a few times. The CDR3 DNA sequence: TGTGCCAGCACCTGGGGCGGCAGCTGGAATGAGCAGTTCTTC. It specifies CASTWGGSWNEQFF. The chain couples TRBV12-3 or TRBV12-4 to TRBJ2-1; TRBD1 is a possible D gene (5 bases). V lost 7 bases to trimming and J lost 7 bases, with 17 bases between them. The CDR3 has 14 amino acids.

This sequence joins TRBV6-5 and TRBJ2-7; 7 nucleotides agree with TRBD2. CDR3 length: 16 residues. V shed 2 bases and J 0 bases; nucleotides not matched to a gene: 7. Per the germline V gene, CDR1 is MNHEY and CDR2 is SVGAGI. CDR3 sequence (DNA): TGTGCCAGCAGTTACACGGTTGGGGGGGGCTCCTACGAGCAGTACTTC. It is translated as CASSYTVGGGSYEQYF.

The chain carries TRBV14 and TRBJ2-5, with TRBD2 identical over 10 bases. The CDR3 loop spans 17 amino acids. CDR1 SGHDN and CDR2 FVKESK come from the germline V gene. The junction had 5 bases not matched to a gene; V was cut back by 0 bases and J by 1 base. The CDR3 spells CASSQELRTSGQETQYF. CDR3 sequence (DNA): TGTGCCAGCAGCCAAGAGCTTCGGACTAGCGGCCAAGAGACCCAGTACTTC.